The 31 T cell receptor beta chains in this list originate from one sample, sequenced in a study of T cells expressing NK-cell markers. TCRdb reprocessed the 5' RACE reads; each CDR3 protein has one entry and no DNA is given. Its table lists 2,500 to 4,000 distinct CDR3 sequences. The specimen was blood T cells: a sorted CD56 or NKG2C T cell subset, CD4+ or CD8+ T cells, or bulk PBMC T cells (not recorded which). The receptors stem from a woman aged 18-30 years in good health.

The chain employs TRBV10-2 and TRBJ2-5; TCRdb lists TRBD2, though no DNA is available to test this call. Per germline, CDR1 WSHSY and CDR2 SAAADI. The CDR3 is 14 residues long. The chain's CDR3 is CASSEGREAETQYF.

The chain has TRBV5-5 and TRBJ2-7. The CDR3 is 13 residues long. CDR1 and CDR2 from the germline V gene are SGHKS and YYEKEE (reference sequence). This CDR3 reads CASSLVSLYEQYF.

The J gene is TRBJ1-1, the V gene TRBV7-6; TCRdb names TRBD1, which stays unverified in the absence of DNA. The germline V gene has CDR1 SGHVS and CDR2 FNYEAQ. This CDR3 has 15 amino acids. The chain's CDR3 is CASSLTGGENTEAFF.

V and J are TRBV15 and TRBJ2-7. This CDR3 is built from 12 residues. From germline, CDR1 is LNHNV and CDR2 YYDKDF (reference sequence). The CDR3: CATRSDGLEQYF.

The chain joins TRBV2 to TRBJ1-5. This CDR3 has 13 residues. Germline CDR1 reads SNHLY; CDR2 reads FYNNEI. CDR3 sequence: CASSLDGNQPQHF.

The chain has TRBV7-2 and TRBJ2-5; with no DNA, the TCRdb D assignment of TRBD1 cannot be verified. This CDR3 comprises 13 residues. From germline, CDR1 is SGHTA and CDR2 FQGNSA. CDR3 protein: CASSILGGETQYF.

The CDR3 reads CASRGTGSYNEQFF. The V and J genes are TRBV27 and TRBJ2-1; as DNA is missing, the TRBD1 call by TCRdb cannot be tested. This CDR3 has 14 residues. The germline V gene encodes CDR1 MNHEY and CDR2 SMNVEV (reference sequence).

The chain is built from TRBV21-1 and TRBJ1-3. TRBV21-1 is noted as a pseudogene. This CDR3 spans 14 amino acids. CDR3 sequence reads: CASAGGASTDTIYF.

The rearrangement joins TRBV7-9 to TRBJ2-3; TCRdb gives TRBD1 as the D gene, but with no DNA this cannot be confirmed. The CDR3 length is 11 residues. Germline V CDR1 and CDR2: SEHNR, FQNEAQ (reference sequence). The CDR3 loop reads CASSWGATQYF.

In terms of frequency, this clonotype is medium-sized (0.01 to 0.1%). This chain links TRBV10-3 with TRBJ2-7. Germline CDR1 ENHRY, CDR2 SYGVKD. The CDR3 covers 14 residues. CDR3 protein: CAISEGTSSYEQYF.

The rearrangement uses TRBV6-1 and TRBJ1-1; TCRdb gives TRBD1 as the D gene, but with no DNA this cannot be confirmed. From germline, CDR1 is MNHNS and CDR2 SASEGT. This CDR3 has 14 residues. This CDR3 is CASGRGIPGTEAFF.

The rearrangement uses TRBV20-1 and TRBJ1-1; TCRdb calls TRBD1, which cannot be checked without DNA. The CDR3 loop spans 14 amino acids. Germline V lookup: CDR1 DFQATT, CDR2 SNEGSKA (reference sequence). CDR3 amino acids: CSASPPDRNTEAFF.

The rearrangement links TRBV20-1 to TRBJ2-3; the D gene TCRdb calls, TRBD1, cannot be checked with no DNA. Looked up from germline, CDR1 is DFQATT and CDR2 is SNEGSKA (reference sequence). The CDR3 is made up of 14 amino acids. CDR3 region: CSASGSDSTDTQYF.

This chain links TRBV7-6 with TRBJ2-3. The CDR3 runs 14 residues. Looked up from germline, CDR1 is SGHVS and CDR2 is FNYEAQ. CDR3 residues: CASSFSVNTDTQYF.

This chain joins TRBV25-1 and TRBJ2-5; TCRdb indicates TRBD1, and absent DNA this call remains unverified. CDR1 is MGHDK and CDR2 is SYGVNS in the germline V gene. This CDR3 has 16 residues. CDR3: CASSRVLRDIQETQYF.

V is TRBV7-8 and J is TRBJ2-3. CDR3 length: 11 amino acids. Germline assignment: CDR1 SGHVS and CDR2 FQNEAQ. CDR3 in amino acids: CASTQSNTQYF.

The chain uses TRBV5-4 and TRBJ2-3; with no DNA, the TCRdb D assignment of TRBD2 cannot be verified. The germline V gene has CDR1 SGHNT and CDR2 YYREEE (reference sequence). The CDR3 has 15 residues. The CDR3 protein is CASSLRRGDSDTQYF.

The chain is built from TRBV20-1 and TRBJ1-1; TCRdb designates TRBD1, a call that cannot be tested without DNA. The germline gives CDR1 DFQATT, CDR2 SNEGSKA (reference sequence). This CDR3 is built from 12 residues. The CDR3: CSVIRGNTEAFF.

The rearrangement uses TRBV19 and TRBJ2-1. This CDR3 spans 18 amino acids. Germline V gene lookup returns CDR1 LNHDA and CDR2 SQIVND (reference sequence). This CDR3 is CASSIGTLAESSYNEQFF.

This clonotype counts as medium-sized by frequency. V usage is TRBV6-4 and J usage is TRBJ2-3; TCRdb outputs TRBD2, but without DNA this stays unchecked. This CDR3 has 15 residues. From germline, CDR1 is MRHNA and CDR2 SNTAGT. This CDR3 reads CASRAGLGSTDTQYF.

Considering frequency, this clonotype is medium-sized. The genes are TRBV20-1 and TRBJ1-1; TCRdb outputs TRBD1, but without DNA this stays unchecked. This CDR3 has 12 amino acids. CDR1 is DFQATT, CDR2 SNEGSKA, per germline (reference sequence). The CDR3 sequence: CSASNRETEAFF.

The rearrangement joins TRBV20-1 to TRBJ2-2; no DNA is available, so the TRBD1 call from TCRdb remains unchecked. Looked up from germline, CDR1 is DFQATT and CDR2 is SNEGSKA (reference sequence). The CDR3 extends over 13 amino acids. The CDR3 sequence: CSASRPQGGTLFF.

The V gene is TRBV20-1, the J gene TRBJ1-2; TCRdb returns TRBD1, unconfirmable since there is no DNA. The CDR3 is 14 amino acids. Per germline, CDR1 DFQATT and CDR2 SNEGSKA (reference sequence). This chain's CDR3 is CSAETGHHLGGYTF.

The chain uses TRBV6-2 or TRBV6-3 and TRBJ2-5. The CDR3 loop spans 13 amino acids. Looked up from germline, CDR1 is MNHEY and CDR2 is SVGEGT. The CDR3 is CASSLEQLETQYF.

In terms of frequency, this clonotype is medium-sized. The V call is TRBV3-1, the J call TRBJ1-5. The CDR3 is 13 residues long. Germline CDR1 reads LGHDT; CDR2 reads YNNKEL (reference sequence). The CDR3: CASSQGRNQPQHF.

This chain joins TRBV5-4 and TRBJ1-2. The CDR3 covers 13 residues. Germline CDR1 SGHNT, CDR2 YYREEE (reference sequence). CDR3 protein: CASSLQEHYGYTF.

Its frequency marks this clonotype as medium-sized. The CDR3 region is CASSAGTSGYNEQFF. This chain connects TRBV5-1 to TRBJ2-1; absent DNA, TCRdb's TRBD2 call cannot be checked. The CDR3 is 15 amino acids. Looked up from germline, CDR1 is SGHRS and CDR2 is YFSETQ.

Considering frequency, this clonotype is large. This chain uses TRBV6-4 with TRBJ2-3; as DNA is missing, the TRBD2 call by TCRdb cannot be tested. The germline gives CDR1 MRHNA, CDR2 SNTAGT. The CDR3 consists of 14 residues. Here the CDR3 reads CASSERGGTDTQYF.

By frequency, this clonotype is large. This chain joins TRBV6-2 or TRBV6-3 and TRBJ2-7; TCRdb indicates TRBD1, and absent DNA this call remains unverified. CDR1 and CDR2 (germline): MNHEY, SVGEGT. This CDR3 comprises 15 residues. The CDR3 region is CASSYSGDSSYEQYF.

The rearrangement links TRBV6-5 to TRBJ1-1; TCRdb proposes TRBD1, but this gene call is untestable without DNA. The CDR3 totals 14 residues. Germline-derived CDR1 and CDR2 are MNHEY and SVGAGI. The chain's CDR3 is CASSYPGTHTEAFF.

This rearrangement joins TRBV6-1 to TRBJ2-7. The CDR3 sequence is 15 residues long. Looked up from germline, CDR1 is MNHNS and CDR2 is SASEGT. CDR3 in amino acids: CASSELTGSSYEQYF.